This TCR beta chain is drawn from a study of T cells after yellow fever vaccination. Findings and limits, study-wide: Most primary-vaccination clones reappeared after the booster (around 95% CD4, about 88% CD8).

Using its own MiXCR run on the 5' RACE reads, TCRdb lists one record per CDR3 protein. This sample has approximately 300,000 distinct CDR3 sequences; 6.5% to 8.5% occur once, and the top ten carry 15% to 20%. Comment on this clonotype: What it recognizes is unknown.

V lost 4 bases, J lost 7 bases, and 14 bases lay in between. Germline V gives CDR1 MNHNS, CDR2 SASEGT. This CDR3 contains 14 residues. The chain has TRBV6-1 and TRBJ1-5; D ambiguous. The receptor comes from a man younger than 35 who received the YFV17D yellow fever vaccine. Source: PBMCs, taken about 41 days after the first yellow fever vaccination. CDR3 DNA sequence: TGTGCCAGCAGTGTCACTCAGGTCGTCCAGCCCCAGCATTTT. Protein product: CASSVTQVVQPQHF.